This T cell receptor (beta chain) was recovered during a study of post-analysis software for immune sequencing data. This clonotype was counted between two and nine times. Prepared libraries of TCR beta cDNA carried unique molecular identifiers. TCRdb reprocessed the PCR reads via MiXCR and lists one record per CDR3 protein. This sample has about 400,000 distinct CDR3 sequences, with less than 40% found just once. The origin of this receptor is a girl between 10 and 17 years old with multiple sclerosis. The specimen sequenced was blood.

The CDR3 nucleotides are TGTGCCAGCAGTGAAGGGTCAAGCGGGCAAGAGACCCAGTACTTC. Amino acids: CASSEGSSGQETQYF. The J gene is TRBJ2-5, the V gene TRBV25-1; possibly TRBD2 for D (6 bases). CDR3 length equals 15 residues. The V end was cut by 2 bases, the J end by 2 bases, with 12 bases between. Germline values: CDR1 MGHDK, CDR2 SYGVNS.